This TCR beta chain was captured in a study of blood T cell repertoires in COVID-19. Here immunoSEQ multiplex PCR was the method, and the copy in TCRdb shows in-frame clones only, minus some. The table lists more than 120,000 clones, 75% to 90% of them singletons, with about two fifths in the top ten. This clone showed up just once. Between the trimmed V and J ends, which lost 2 bases and 11 bases, there was a span of 18 bases. CDR3 length: 13 residues. The germline V gene encodes CDR1 GTSNPN and CDR2 SVGIG (reference sequence). Sequences were obtained from peripheral blood. The clonotype comes from a man between 45 and 60 years old who had recovered from COVID-19. The rearrangement links TRBV30 to TRBJ1-1; tentatively, D is TRBD1 (5 bases). DNA for the CDR3: TGTGCCTGGAGTACTGGGGACGGAGGGTCGGCTTTCTTT. Amino acid sequence: CAWSTGDGGSAFF.